Following are 9 T cell receptor beta chains from one sample sequenced in a study of cytomegalovirus exposure and HLA in healthy donors. Use of 60 Vbeta and 13 Jbeta primers characterized the PCR. The table came from immunoSEQ multiplex PCR; TCRdb's copy has only in-frame clones and leaves some out. The data show about 200,000 clones, 65% to 80% seen once. The specimen sequenced was PBMCs. The receptor set was obtained from a middle-aged man in good health and CMV-seronegative.

The chain couples TRBV7-9 to TRBJ1-5; D gene ambiguous. The ends were cut back, 4 bases at V and 8 bases at J, with 12 bases in the middle. Germline loops: CDR1 SEHNR, CDR2 FQNEAQ (reference sequence). CDR3 length equals 13 residues. CDR3 sequence (DNA): TGTGCCAGCAGCTCTCAGGCGGGTGAGCCCCAGCATTTT. Protein product: CASSSQAGEPQHF.

In its sample, this clone was seen once. The rearrangement joins TRBV5-1 to TRBJ2-3; TRBD2 agrees at 8 bases. The CDR3 runs to 17 residues. Trimming at V came to 1 base and at J to 8 bases, leaving 15 bases not matched to a gene. Germline CDR1 SGHRS, CDR2 YFSETQ. DNA for the CDR3: TGCGCCAGCAGCTTGTCCGGGGCCTTTAGCGGGATCCGTACGCAGTATTTT. Translated: CASSLSGAFSGIRTQYF.

The V gene is TRBV28, the J gene TRBJ2-7; 9 bases align to TRBD2. J was trimmed by 7 bases and V by 6 bases; bases with no gene match: 7. CDR1 and CDR2 from the germline V gene are MDHEN and SYDVKM. The CDR3 is 13 residues long. CDR3 nucleotide sequence: TGTGCCAGCAGCATAGCGCGGGAGGGAGAGCAGTACTTC. Amino acids: CASSIAREGEQYF.

The table lists this clone with a count of one. V usage is TRBV7-2 and J usage is TRBJ2-7, with 9 bases fitting TRBD2. Germline trimming cut 6 bases from V and 13 bases from J; bases unmatched to any gene: 13. Germline CDR1 reads SGHTA; CDR2 reads FQGNSA. CDR3 length: 13 amino acids. CDR3 coding DNA: TGTGCCAGCAGTTCACTAGCGGGTGGTGCTAGTTACTTC. It translates to CASSSLAGGASYF.

This chain connects TRBV7-2 to TRBJ1-2; D uncertain. V was shortened by 1 base and J by 5 bases, with 20 bases between the two germline ends. Looked up from germline, CDR1 is SGHTA and CDR2 is FQGNSA. This CDR3 region has 17 residues. Written as DNA, the CDR3 is TGTGCCAGCAGCTTAGGCCCCCACAGCCCAGGTGGATATGGCTACACCTTC. Translating it yields CASSLGPHSPGGYGYTF.

This chain uses TRBV6-1 with TRBJ2-5; 7 positions match TRBD1. The tail of the sequence fits TRBJ2-7 better, so the J call may be wrong. This CDR3 has 14 residues. In germline, CDR1 is MNHNS, CDR2 SASEGT. CDR3 residues: CASSRAGGTYEQYF. The CDR3 bases are TGTGCCAGCAGTCGTGCAGGGGGAACCTACGAGCAGTACTTC.

The genes are TRBV9 and TRBJ2-7; D may be TRBD1 (7 bases). V gave up 4 bases and J gave up 7 bases, with 18 bases separating them. Germline V gives CDR1 SGDLS, CDR2 YYNGEE. The CDR3 sequence is 14 residues long. CDR3 loop: CASSPGGTAIEQYF. Here the CDR3 DNA reads TGTGCCAGCAGCCCAGGGGGGACTGCGATAGAGCAGTACTTC. Variable domain in full (rest from reference TRBV9 and TRBJ2-7): DSGVTQTPKHLITATGQRVTLRCSPRSGDLSVYWYQQSLDQGLQFLIQYYNGEERAKGNILERFSAQQFPDLHSELNLSSLELGDSALYFCASSPGGTAIEQYFGPGTRLTVT.

This clone was counted once. This chain uses TRBV6-6 with TRBJ1-2; TRBD1 matches at 7 bases. Germline CDR1 is MNHNY and CDR2 is SVGAGI (reference sequence). This CDR3 contains 12 residues. Trimming removed 6 bases from V and 4 bases from J; junction bases left unmatched: 2. The DNA of the CDR3 is TGTGCCAGCAGAGGGGGCGCCTATGGCTACACCTTC. This gives the protein CASRGGAYGYTF.

In its sample, this clone was seen a few times. This sample includes further DNA sequences coding for the same CDR3. The chain has TRBV6-4 and TRBJ2-1, with 9 bases aligning to TRBD2. The ends lost 6 bases at V and 0 bases at J; junction bases unmatched: 3. This CDR3 spans 15 amino acids. Germline V gives CDR1 MRHNA, CDR2 SNTAGT. CDR3 sequence: CASSLTSGSYNEQFF. DNA for the CDR3: TGTGCCAGCAGCCTGACTAGCGGCTCCTACAATGAGCAGTTCTTC.